This T cell receptor (beta chain) emerged from a study of CD8 T cells in ankylosing spondylitis. General study findings and limits: Characteristic, it appeared, of ankylosing spondylitis blood was a TCR beta motif of about eight highly homologous variants. Researchers report that disease-linked clones proved CD8+ and relatively rare in peripheral blood. Some of the motif variants had earlier been found in reactive arthritis patients' fluid and blood. The study looked at matched synovial fluid samples from ankylosing spondylitis patients. Disease-linked clones were reported to be significantly enriched there.

This clonotype was picked up a small number of times. Its antigen is undetermined. Libraries for TCR beta were made by quantitative 5'-RACE with molecular barcodes. One entry per CDR3 protein, called by TCRdb with MiXCR from the 5' RACE reads. Here the sample spans about 480,000 distinct CDR3 sequences, under 20% being singletons. V trimming: 2 bases; J trimming: 8 bases; junction bases outside the gene matches: 5. The CDR3 length is 12 residues. Germline V gene sequence: CDR1 DFQATT, CDR2 SNEGSKA (reference sequence). This sequence originates from a male donor with ankylosing spondylitis. Sequencing was performed on blood, either unsorted or a sorted T cell fraction (not recorded which). The chain is built from TRBV20-1 and TRBJ1-2, with TRBD1 matching 7 bases. The CDR3 loop reads CSARPQGGGYTF. Here the CDR3 DNA reads TGCAGTGCTAGACCCCAGGGGGGCGGCTACACCTTC.